What follows are 22 T cell receptor beta chains derived from one specimen sequenced in a study of shared clonotypes between healthy human individuals. Sequenced by immunoSEQ multiplex PCR; TCRdb stores in-frame clones only, minus some. This sample has roughly 490,000 clones, with around 79% found just once. Sequenced: PBMCs. The receptors were sampled from a woman in her thirties or forties in good health. Some clones in this sample may be carry-over from other donors' samples.

The genes are TRBV7-9 and TRBJ2-7; the D call may be TRBD1 or TRBD2 (6 bases each). Trimming removed 3 bases from V and 3 bases from J, with 12 bases in between. This CDR3 has 14 residues. Germline V gene sequence: CDR1 SEHNR, CDR2 FQNEAQ (reference sequence). The CDR3 reads CASSFGGGGYEQYF. Here the CDR3 DNA reads TGTGCCAGCAGCTTTGGTGGAGGGGGCTACGAGCAGTACTTC.

The chain recombines TRBV7-6 with TRBJ2-7; 8 positions agree with TRBD1. J gave up 2 bases and V 5 bases, and 8 bases lay outside the gene matches. Germline V gene sequence: CDR1 SGHVS, CDR2 FNYEAQ. There are 15 residues in the CDR3. The DNA for the CDR3 is TGTGCCAGCAGCCTGGACAGGGATCCCCCCTACGAGCAGTACTTC. As protein: CASSLDRDPPYEQYF.

To note about this clone: The same CDR3 arises from other DNA sequences in this sample as well. This chain connects TRBV5-4 to TRBJ2-5; 8 bases line up with TRBD1. CDR3 length: 14 amino acids. Germline lookup yields CDR1 SGHNT and CDR2 YYREEE (reference sequence). The trim removed 0 bases at V and 5 bases at J, leaving 3 bases unmatched. The CDR3: CASSLAGGRETQYF. CDR3 in DNA: TGTGCCAGCAGCTTGGCAGGGGGCCGGGAGACCCAGTACTTC.

At least ten counts were recorded for this clone. V is TRBV6-5 and J is TRBJ2-5; TRBD1 is a possible D gene (5 bases). CDR3 length: 14 residues. Germline loops: CDR1 MNHEY, CDR2 SVGAGI. V lost 3 bases, J lost 7 bases, and 15 bases lay in between. The DNA for the CDR3 is TGTGCCAGCAGTTATCTAGACAGAGGTGGGACCCAGTACTTC. It translates to CASSYLDRGGTQYF.

This sequence joins TRBV6-5 and TRBJ2-1; 9 nucleotides align to TRBD2. In germline, CDR1 is MNHEY, CDR2 SVGAGI. V lost 6 bases and J lost 2; bases outside the gene matches: 5. CDR3 size: 15 residues. As DNA, the CDR3 is TGTGCCAGCAGATCCCGACTAGCGGCCTACAATGAGCAGTTCTTC. Its protein product is CASRSRLAAYNEQFF.

V and J are TRBV15 and TRBJ1-2, with 7 bases lining up with TRBD1. Looked up from germline, CDR1 is LNHNV and CDR2 is YYDKDF (reference sequence). The CDR3 is 15 residues long. The V gene end was trimmed by 5 bases and the J gene end by 4 bases; junction bases not matched to a gene: 10. CDR3 DNA: TGTGCCACCAGCGCTAACAGGGGCTCCCTCTATGGCTACACCTTC. This sequence encodes CATSANRGSLYGYTF.

Concerning this clone: A far larger clone is a single base away, which makes a read error likely. The sample holds other DNA sequences that translate to the same CDR3. The gene calls are TRBV7-9 and TRBJ2-1; TRBD2 agrees at 7 bases. This CDR3 has 16 residues. The germline V gene encodes CDR1 SEHNR and CDR2 FQNEAQ (reference sequence). CDR3 sequence reads: CASSPRGGSAYNEQFF. The CDR3 DNA follows: TGTGCCAGCAGCCCCCGGGGCGGGAGCGCTTACAATGAGCAATTCTTC.

The V gene is TRBV7-8, the J gene TRBJ2-7; D unclear. With 5 bases removed from V and 0 bases from J, the gap between germline ends came to 14 bases. The germline gives CDR1 SGHVS, CDR2 FQNEAQ. The CDR3 consists of 15 residues. As DNA, the CDR3 is TGTGCCAGCAGCATTCGGGCCGAGAACTCCTACGAGCAGTACTTC. It specifies CASSIRAENSYEQYF.

CDR3 residues: CASSSDGRNSPLHF. The CDR3, as DNA: TGTGCCAGCAGCTCGGACGGGAGAAATTCACCCCTCCACTTT. The chain combines TRBV7-9 with TRBJ1-6; unclear D gene. Germline V lookup: CDR1 SEHNR, CDR2 FQNEAQ (reference sequence). V gave up 4 bases and J gave up 7 bases, with 11 bases separating them. This CDR3 region has 14 residues.

This clone was found a few times. A read error is possible here, since a much larger clone lies one base away. Other DNA sequences in the same sample also yield this CDR3. The chain carries TRBV9 and TRBJ2-7; D remains unclear. V gave up 2 bases and J gave up 1 base, with 4 bases separating them. The length of the CDR3 is 12 residues. Germline assignment: CDR1 SGDLS and CDR2 YYNGEE. CDR3 in DNA: TGTGCCAGCAGCGTGGGTTCCTACGAGCAGTACTTC. The encoded protein is CASSVGSYEQYF.

The gene calls are TRBV5-6 and TRBJ2-3; D remains ambiguous. Germline-derived CDR1 and CDR2 are SGHDT and YYEEEE. The V gene lost 4 bases and the J gene lost 0 bases, with 6 bases spanning the gap. There are 13 residues in the CDR3. The CDR3 nucleotides read TGTGCCAGCAGCGTAACTAGCACAGATACGCAGTATTTT. Its protein is CASSVTSTDTQYF. Filled out from reference TRBV5-6 and TRBJ2-3, the complete variable domain reads DAGVTQSPTHLIKTRGQQVTLRCSPKSGHDTVSWYQQALGQGPQFIFQYYEEEERQRGNFPDRFSGHQFPNYSSELNVNALLLGDSALYLCASSVTSTDTQYFGPGTRLTVL.

This clone was seen at least ten times. The same CDR3 arises from other DNA sequences in this sample as well. The J gene is TRBJ2-2, the V gene TRBV9; D uncertain. Germline loops: CDR1 SGDLS, CDR2 YYNGEE. The CDR3 is made up of 14 amino acids. V lost 0 bases and J lost 3, with 6 bases in between. The CDR3 reads CASSVGVYTGELFF. Here the CDR3 DNA reads TGTGCCAGCAGCGTAGGAGTCTACACCGGGGAGCTGTTTTTT.

The sample holds a few counts of this clone. At the DNA level, this CDR3 is encoded by other sequences in the same sample as well. The chain uses TRBV14 and TRBJ2-7; D gene ambiguous. The CDR3 length is 13 residues. Germline V lookup: CDR1 SGHDN, CDR2 FVKESK. Between the trimmed V and J ends, which lost 1 base and 0 bases, there was a span of 4 bases. The DNA of the CDR3 is TGTGCCAGCAGCCAAGGTAACTCCTACGAGCAGTACTTC. Translation gives CASSQGNSYEQYF.

V and J are TRBV2 and TRBJ2-3; no definite D call. Germline V gene data show CDR1 as SNHLY and CDR2 as FYNNEI. V was pared by 8 bases and J by 3 bases, with 9 bases between. The CDR3 extends over 12 amino acids. The CDR3: CASCSGTDTQYF. The CDR3 bases are TGTGCCAGCTGTTCGGGTACAGATACGCAGTATTTT.

This chain connects TRBV28 to TRBJ2-7, with 7 bases lining up with TRBD2. The junction had 10 bases not matched to a gene; V was cut back by 8 bases and J by 6 bases. CDR3 size: 13 residues. Germline CDR1 MDHEN, CDR2 SYDVKM. The CDR3 DNA reads TGTGCCAGCTCTAGCGGAGTGGGCTCCGAGCAGTACTTC. Encoded protein: CASSSGVGSEQYF.

V is TRBV18 and J is TRBJ1-5, with 9 nucleotides matching TRBD1. Germline V gene data show CDR1 as KGHSH and CDR2 as LQKENI. The CDR3 runs to 14 residues. The J segment lost 5 bases and the V segment lost 2 bases, leaving 1 base of the junction unmatched. The CDR3 nucleotides are TGTGCCAGCTCACCAAGGGACAGGGATCAGCCCCAGCATTTT. Protein: CASSPRDRDQPQHF.

The chain is built from TRBV7-2 and TRBJ2-7; D is undetermined. The germline V gene encodes CDR1 SGHTA and CDR2 FQGNSA. Trimming cost V 4 bases and J 3 bases, with 13 bases left between them. This CDR3 has 14 residues. The chain's CDR3 is CASSSGGSSYEQYF. In nucleotides, the CDR3 is TGTGCCAGCAGCTCTGGTGGGTCTAGCTACGAGCAGTACTTC.

This clone was seen once. A single base is all that separates this from a far larger clone, so a read error is likely. This chain connects TRBV9 to TRBJ2-2, with 7 bases fitting TRBD1. CDR1 is SGDLS, CDR2 YYNGEE, per germline. CDR3 size: 15 residues. The V gene end was trimmed by 0 bases and the J gene end by 2 bases; junction bases not matched to a gene: 1. CDR3 residues: CASSVGDRNTGELFF. CDR3 coding DNA: TGTGCCAGCAGCGTAGGGGACAGAAACACCGGGGAGCTGTTTTTT.

This clone was seen just once. The chain recombines TRBV2 with TRBJ2-7; 10 bases match TRBD2. V was clipped by 4 bases and J by 6 bases; unmatched bases: 6. This CDR3 is built from 14 residues. The V gene's germline CDR1 is SNHLY and CDR2 FYNNEI. The CDR3 region is CASSVSLAGVEQYF. As DNA, the CDR3 is TGTGCCAGCAGTGTGAGTCTAGCGGGAGTCGAGCAGTACTTC.

The chain joins TRBV7-2 to TRBJ2-3; D gene ambiguous. The CDR3 runs 12 residues. The V gene lost 6 bases and the J gene lost 3 bases, with 7 bases spanning the gap. In germline, CDR1 is SGHTA, CDR2 FQGNSA. The DNA of the CDR3 is TGTGCCAGCAGATCTATAACAGATACGCAGTATTTT. Amino acids: CASRSITDTQYF.

This chain joins TRBV5-1 and TRBJ2-1; 8 bases agree with TRBD2. V shed 2 bases, J shed 4 bases, and the junction held 8 bases outside the gene matches. Germline V gene data show CDR1 as SGHRS and CDR2 as YFSETQ. This CDR3 contains 16 residues. CDR3 sequence: CASSLNPGLGYNEQFF. CDR3 in DNA: TGCGCCAGCAGCTTAAACCCGGGACTAGGATACAATGAGCAGTTCTTC.

The rearrangement uses TRBV28 and TRBJ1-2, with D uncertain. The CDR3 is 14 amino acids. V was clipped by 6 bases and J by 4 bases, with 15 bases between them. In germline, CDR1 is MDHEN, CDR2 SYDVKM. DNA of the CDR3: TGTGCCAGCAGCCAGACGATTCGCGCCTATGGCTACACCTTC. This translates into CASSQTIRAYGYTF.